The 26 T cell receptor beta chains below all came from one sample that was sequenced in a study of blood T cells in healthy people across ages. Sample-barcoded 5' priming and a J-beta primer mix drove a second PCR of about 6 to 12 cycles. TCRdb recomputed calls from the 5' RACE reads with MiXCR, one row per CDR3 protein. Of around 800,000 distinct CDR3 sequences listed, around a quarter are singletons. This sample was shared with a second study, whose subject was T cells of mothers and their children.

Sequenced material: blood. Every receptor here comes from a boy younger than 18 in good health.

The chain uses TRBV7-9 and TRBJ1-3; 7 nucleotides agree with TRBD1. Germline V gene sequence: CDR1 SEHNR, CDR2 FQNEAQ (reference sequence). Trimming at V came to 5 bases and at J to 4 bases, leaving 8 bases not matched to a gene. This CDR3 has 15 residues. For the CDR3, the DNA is TGTGCCAGCAGCACGACAGGGTCTGGAGGAAACACCATATATTTT. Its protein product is CASSTTGSGGNTIYF.

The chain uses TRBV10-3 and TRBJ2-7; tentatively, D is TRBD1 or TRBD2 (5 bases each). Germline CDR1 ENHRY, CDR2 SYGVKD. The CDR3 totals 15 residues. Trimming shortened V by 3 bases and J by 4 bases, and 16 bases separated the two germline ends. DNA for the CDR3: TGTGCCATCAGTGACCCCTTCCTGGGGGTTTACGAGCAGTACTTC. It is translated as CAISDPFLGVYEQYF.

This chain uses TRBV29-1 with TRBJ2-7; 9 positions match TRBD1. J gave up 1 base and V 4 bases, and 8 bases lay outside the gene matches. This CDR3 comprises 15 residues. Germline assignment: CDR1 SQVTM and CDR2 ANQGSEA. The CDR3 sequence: CSVVVSGTGSYEQYF. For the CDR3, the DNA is TGCAGCGTTGTGGTCTCCGGGACAGGGTCCTACGAGCAGTACTTC.

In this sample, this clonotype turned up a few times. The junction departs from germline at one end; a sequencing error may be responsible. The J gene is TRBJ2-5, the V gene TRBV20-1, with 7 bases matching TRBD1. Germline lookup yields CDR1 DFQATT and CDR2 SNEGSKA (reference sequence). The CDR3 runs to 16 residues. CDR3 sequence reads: CSARNSAKGAEETQYF. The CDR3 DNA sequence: TGCAGCGCTAGAAACTCCGCAAAGGGGGCAGAAGAGACCCAGTACTTC.

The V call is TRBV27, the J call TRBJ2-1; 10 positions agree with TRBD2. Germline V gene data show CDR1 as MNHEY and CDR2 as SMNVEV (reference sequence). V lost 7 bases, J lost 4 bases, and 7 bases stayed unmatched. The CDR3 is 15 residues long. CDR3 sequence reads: CASKPRTSGYNEQFF. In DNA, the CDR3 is TGTGCCAGCAAGCCTCGGACTAGCGGATACAATGAGCAGTTCTTC.

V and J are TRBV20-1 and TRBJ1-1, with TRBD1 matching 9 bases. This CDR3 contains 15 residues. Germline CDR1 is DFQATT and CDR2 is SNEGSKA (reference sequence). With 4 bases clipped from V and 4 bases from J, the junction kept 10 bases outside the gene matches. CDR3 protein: CSAIIPDRGGTEAFF. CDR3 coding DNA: TGCAGTGCTATTATACCTGACAGGGGGGGCACTGAAGCTTTCTTT.

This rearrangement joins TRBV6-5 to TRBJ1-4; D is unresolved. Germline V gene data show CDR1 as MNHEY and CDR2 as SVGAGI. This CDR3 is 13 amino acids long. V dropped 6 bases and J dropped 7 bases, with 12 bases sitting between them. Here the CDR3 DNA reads TGTGCCAGCAGCCGATTCTACACTGAAAAACTGTTTTTT. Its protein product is CASSRFYTEKLFF.

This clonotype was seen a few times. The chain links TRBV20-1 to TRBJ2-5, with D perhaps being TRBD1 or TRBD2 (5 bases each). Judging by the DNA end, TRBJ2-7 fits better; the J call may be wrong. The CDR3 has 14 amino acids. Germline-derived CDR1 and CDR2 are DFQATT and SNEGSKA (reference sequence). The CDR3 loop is CSAARDDQTYEQYF. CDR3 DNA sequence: TGCAGTGCTGCACGGGACGACCAAACCTACGAGCAGTACTTC.

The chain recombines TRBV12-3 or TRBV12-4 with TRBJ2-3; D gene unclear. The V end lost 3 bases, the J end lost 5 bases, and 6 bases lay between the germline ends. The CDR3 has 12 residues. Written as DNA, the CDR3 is TGTGCCAGCAGTTTCGCAGGAGATACGCAGTATTTT. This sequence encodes CASSFAGDTQYF.

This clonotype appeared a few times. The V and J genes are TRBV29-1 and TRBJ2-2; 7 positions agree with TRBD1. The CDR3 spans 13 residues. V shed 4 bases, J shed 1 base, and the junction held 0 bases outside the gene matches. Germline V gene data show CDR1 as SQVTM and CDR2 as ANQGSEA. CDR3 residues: CSVGTGNTGELFF. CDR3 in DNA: TGCAGCGTTGGGACAGGGAACACCGGGGAGCTGTTTTTT.

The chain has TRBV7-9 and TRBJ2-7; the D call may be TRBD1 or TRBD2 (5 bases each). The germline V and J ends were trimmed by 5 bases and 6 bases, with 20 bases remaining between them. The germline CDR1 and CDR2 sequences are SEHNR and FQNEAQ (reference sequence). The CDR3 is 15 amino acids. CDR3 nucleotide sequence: TGTGCCAGCAGCCAGAGAGGGGTACGAGTTGGCGAGCAGTACTTC. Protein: CASSQRGVRVGEQYF.

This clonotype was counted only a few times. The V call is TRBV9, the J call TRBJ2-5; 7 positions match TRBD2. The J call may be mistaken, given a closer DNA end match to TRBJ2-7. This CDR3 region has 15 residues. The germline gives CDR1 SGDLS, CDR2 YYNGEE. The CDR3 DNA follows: TGTGCCAGCAGCGCCAGCGGGACGGTCACCTACGAGCAGTACTTC. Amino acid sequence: CASSASGTVTYEQYF.

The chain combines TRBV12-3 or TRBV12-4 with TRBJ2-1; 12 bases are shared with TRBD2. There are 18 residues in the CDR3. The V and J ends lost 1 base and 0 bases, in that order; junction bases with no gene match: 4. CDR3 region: CASSLGLAGVSSYNEQFF. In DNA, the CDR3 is TGTGCCAGCAGTTTAGGACTAGCGGGGGTGAGCTCCTACAATGAGCAGTTCTTC.

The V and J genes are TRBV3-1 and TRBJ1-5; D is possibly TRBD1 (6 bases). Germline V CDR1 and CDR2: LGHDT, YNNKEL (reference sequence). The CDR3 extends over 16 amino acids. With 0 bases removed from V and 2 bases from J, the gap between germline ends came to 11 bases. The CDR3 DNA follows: TGTGCCAGCAGCCAAGAGCCGGGGGCCGGCAATCAGCCCCAGCATTTT. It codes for CASSQEPGAGNQPQHF.

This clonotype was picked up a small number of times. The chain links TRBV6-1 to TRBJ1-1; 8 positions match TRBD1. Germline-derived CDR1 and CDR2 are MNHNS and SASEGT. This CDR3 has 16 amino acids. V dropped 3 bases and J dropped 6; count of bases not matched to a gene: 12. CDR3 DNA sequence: TGTGCCAGCAGTGAGACTAGGACAGGGCGACTAGCTGAAGCTTTCTTT. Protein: CASSETRTGRLAEAFF.

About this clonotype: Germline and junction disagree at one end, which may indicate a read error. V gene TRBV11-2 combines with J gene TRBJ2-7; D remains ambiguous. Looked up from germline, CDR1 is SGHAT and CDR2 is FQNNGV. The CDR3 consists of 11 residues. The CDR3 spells CANSLRYEQYF. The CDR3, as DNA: TGTGCCAACAGCTTACGATACGAGCAGTACTTC.

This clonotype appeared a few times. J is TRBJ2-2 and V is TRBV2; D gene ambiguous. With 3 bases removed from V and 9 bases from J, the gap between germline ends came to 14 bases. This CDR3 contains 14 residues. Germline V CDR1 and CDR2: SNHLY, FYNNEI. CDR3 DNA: TGTGCCAGCAGTGACAAGGGTTGGTCGCGGGAGCTGTTTTTT. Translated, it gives CASSDKGWSRELFF.

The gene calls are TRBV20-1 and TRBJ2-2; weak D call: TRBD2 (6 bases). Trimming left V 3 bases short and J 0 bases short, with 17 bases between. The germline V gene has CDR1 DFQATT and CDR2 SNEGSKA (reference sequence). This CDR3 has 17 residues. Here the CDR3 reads CSARSQRAFANTGELFF. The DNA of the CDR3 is TGCAGTGCTAGGAGCCAGCGGGCATTCGCGAACACCGGGGAGCTGTTTTTT.

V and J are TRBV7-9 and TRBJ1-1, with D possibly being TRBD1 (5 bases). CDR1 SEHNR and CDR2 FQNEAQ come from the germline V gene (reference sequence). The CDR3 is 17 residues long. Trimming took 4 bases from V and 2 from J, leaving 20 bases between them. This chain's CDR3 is CASSSVGGATLNTEAFF. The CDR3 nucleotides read TGTGCCAGCAGCTCCGTAGGAGGGGCGACATTAAACACTGAAGCTTTCTTT.

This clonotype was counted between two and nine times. The CDR3 sequence: CSAKEARYSGANVLTF. The CDR3 coding sequence is TGCAGTGCTAAGGAGGCACGCTACTCTGGGGCCAACGTCCTGACTTTC. The chain couples TRBV20-1 to TRBJ2-6; a possible D gene is TRBD2 (5 bases). V was pared by 4 bases and J by 0 bases, with 13 bases between. From germline, CDR1 is DFQATT and CDR2 SNEGSKA (reference sequence). This CDR3 has 16 amino acids.

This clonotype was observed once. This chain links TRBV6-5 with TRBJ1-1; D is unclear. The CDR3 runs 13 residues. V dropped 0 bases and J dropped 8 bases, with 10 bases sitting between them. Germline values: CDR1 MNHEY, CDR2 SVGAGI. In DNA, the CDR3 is TGTGCCAGCAGTTACTCAGACGTCTCAGAAGCTTTCTTT. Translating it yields CASSYSDVSEAFF.

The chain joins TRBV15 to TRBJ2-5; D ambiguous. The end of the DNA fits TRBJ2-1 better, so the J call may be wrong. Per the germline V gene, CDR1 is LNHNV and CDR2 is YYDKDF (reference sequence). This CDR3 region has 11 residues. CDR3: CATSSLNEQFF. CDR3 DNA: TGTGCCACCAGCAGCCTAAATGAGCAGTTCTTC.

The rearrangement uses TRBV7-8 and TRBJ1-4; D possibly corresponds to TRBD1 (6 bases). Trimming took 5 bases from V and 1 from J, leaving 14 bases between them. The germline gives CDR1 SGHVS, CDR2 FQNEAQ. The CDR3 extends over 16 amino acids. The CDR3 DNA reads TGTGCCAGCAGCACGTGGGGGGCAGAAACTAATGAAAAACTGTTTTTT. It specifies CASSTWGAETNEKLFF.

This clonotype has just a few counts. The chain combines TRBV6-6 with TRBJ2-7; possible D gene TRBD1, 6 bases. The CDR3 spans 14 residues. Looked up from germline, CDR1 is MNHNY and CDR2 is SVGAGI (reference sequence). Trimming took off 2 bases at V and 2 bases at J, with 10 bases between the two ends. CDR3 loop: CASSYGTSTYEQYF. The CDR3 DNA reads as TGTGCCAGCAGTTACGGGACATCTACCTACGAGCAGTACTTC.

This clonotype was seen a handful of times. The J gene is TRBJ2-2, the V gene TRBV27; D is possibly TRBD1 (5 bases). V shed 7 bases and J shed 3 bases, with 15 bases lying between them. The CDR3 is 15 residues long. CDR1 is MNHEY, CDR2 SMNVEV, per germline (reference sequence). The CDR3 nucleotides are TGTGCCAGCATCAATCAGGGCGTCTACACCGGGGAGCTGTTTTTT. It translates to CASINQGVYTGELFF.

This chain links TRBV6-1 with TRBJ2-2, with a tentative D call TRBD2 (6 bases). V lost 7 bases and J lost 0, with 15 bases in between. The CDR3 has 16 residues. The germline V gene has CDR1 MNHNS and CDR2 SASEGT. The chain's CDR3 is CASTQRPGANTGELFF. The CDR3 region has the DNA TGTGCCAGCACCCAACGCCCGGGGGCGAACACCGGGGAGCTGTTTTTT.